The present TCR beta chain was sequenced within a study of human T cells and chemical hapten exposure. Notes on the study in general: Large CDR3 similarity clusters arose significantly more often from expanded TCRs than from controls.

CDR1 and CDR2 (germline): MNHNY, SVGAGI (reference sequence). The CDR3 extends over 17 amino acids. The germline V and J ends were trimmed by 8 bases and 7 bases, with 30 bases remaining between them. The time point denotes: patch test 2, 6 weeks after DPC sensitization. Described treatment: therapeutic diphenylcyclopropenone sensitization with weekly scalp DPC. Sequencing started from total RNA isolated from unfractionated whole blood. TCRdb re-called the RACE reads with MiXCR, one entry per CDR3 protein. The sample has about 40,000 distinct CDR3 sequences, around 3.2% seen once. This clonotype appeared many times. As yet, its antigen is unknown.

The sequenced sample was whole blood, obtained in connection with sensitization to the hapten diphenylcyclopropenone (DPC). This rearrangement joins TRBV6-6 to TRBJ2-7; D perhaps matches TRBD1 (6 bases). The source of this sequence is a man in his forties with alopecia areata. Some clones in this sample may be carry-over from other donors' samples. The CDR3 is CASRIARDTLNLGEQYF. Here the CDR3 DNA reads TGTGCCAGCCGAATCGCCCGGGACACCCTAAATCTGGGGGAGCAGTACTTC.